Sequencing of this T cell receptor (beta chain) was carried out in a study of long-term antiretroviral therapy in people with HIV. In this sample, this clone turned up once. The antigen remains unidentified. General study findings and limits: Pre-ART-expanded clones dominated the repertoire at all time points.

The V gene's germline CDR1 is SGHRS and CDR2 YFSETQ. There are 14 residues in the CDR3. The germline V and J ends were trimmed by 4 bases and 2 bases, with 12 bases remaining between them. Version v3.0 of the immunoSEQ assay ran at survey level. Sequencing efforts were directed toward roughly 40,000-55,000 T-cell genomes per sample. Libraries were prepared by immunoSEQ multiplex PCR; TCRdb keeps only in-frame clonotypes and omits some of them. The sample yields more than 35,000 clones, 90% to 95% seen once. Going into DNA extraction, samples held 1-10 million cryopreserved PBMC. This specimen consisted of unsorted PBMCs, obtained 3.7 years after starting antiretroviral therapy. The receptor's source is a woman in her fifties or sixties with HIV. The V call is TRBV5-1, the J call TRBJ1-2; D unclear. CDR3 protein: CASSPTASNYGYTF. The CDR3 nucleotides read TGCGCCAGCAGCCCCACAGCCTCCAACTATGGCTACACCTTC.